One and the same sample provided the 12 T cell receptor beta chains below, sequenced in a study of blood T cell repertoires in COVID-19 (TCRdb year 2020). Libraries came from the immunoSEQ multiplex PCR assay. Here the immuneACCESS table is served through TCRdb, limited to in-frame sequences with V and J called. Missing clones are a known gap in these copies; in checked studies unresolved V genes cover under half, and the rest lacks a known reason. Recorded for this sample are about 220,000 clones; 88% of them occurred a single time. Of the sample, over 12% falls within the top ten clones. Material for sequencing was PBMCs or T cells enriched from blood (not recorded which). These receptors were obtained from a woman between 50 and 59 years old with acute COVID-19.

This clone was detected only once. V usage is TRBV7-9 and J usage is TRBJ1-4; weak D call: TRBD1 (5 bases). With 4 bases removed from V and 6 bases from J, the gap between germline ends came to 15 bases. CDR3 length: 15 residues. The germline V gene encodes CDR1 SEHNR and CDR2 FQNEAQ (reference sequence). CDR3 bases: TGTGCCAGCAGCTCTAGGGGCCACCTGGATGAAAAACTGTTTTTT. Its protein product is CASSSRGHLDEKLFF.

This sequence joins TRBV15 and TRBJ2-5; the D is unclear. This CDR3 is built from 14 residues. CDR1 LNHNV and CDR2 YYDKDF come from the germline V gene (reference sequence). V was clipped by 0 bases and J by 0 bases, with 5 bases between them. The CDR3: CATSRDQNQETQYF. In DNA, the CDR3 is TGTGCCACCAGCAGAGATCAAAACCAAGAGACCCAGTACTTC.

The chain links TRBV14 to TRBJ2-7; D gene uncertain. Germline-derived CDR1 and CDR2 are SGHDN and FVKESK. The CDR3 totals 14 residues. Deletions cut 3 bases from V and 4 bases from J, with 13 bases between. The CDR3 DNA reads TGTGCCAGCAGCCATAGAATGAAGCGTTACGAGCAGTACTTC. It specifies CASSHRMKRYEQYF.

Remarks on this clone: At one boundary the junction diverges from the germline segment, which might be a read error. V is TRBV11-1 and J is TRBJ1-6; D perhaps matches TRBD1 (6 bases). The CDR3 length is 15 residues. Germline values: CDR1 SGHAT, CDR2 FQDESV (reference sequence). The CDR3 loop reads CASSRDRSYNSPLHF. DNA for the CDR3: TGTGCCAGCAGCCGCGACAGGTCCTATAATTCTCCCCTCCACTTT.

This rearrangement joins TRBV6-2 or TRBV6-3 to TRBJ1-2; D is perhaps TRBD1 (6 bases). Trimming removed 2 bases at V and 7 bases at J, with 17 bases between. Germline lookup yields CDR1 MNHEY and CDR2 SVGEGT. The CDR3 runs 15 residues. The CDR3 reads CASSYPPRGQTGYTF. The DNA for the CDR3 is TGTGCCAGCAGTTACCCGCCCAGAGGACAGACTGGCTACACCTTC.

The rearrangement joins TRBV12-3 or TRBV12-4 to TRBJ1-1, with TRBD1 identical over 8 bases. CDR3 length: 12 residues. After removal of 7 bases from V and 11 bases from J, the junction contained 9 bases not matched to a gene. The CDR3 spells CASNPARGQAFF. DNA of the CDR3: TGTGCCAGCAACCCCGCCAGGGGGCAGGCTTTCTTT.

This chain links TRBV4-1 with TRBJ2-1, with 12 bases fitting TRBD2. This CDR3 has 16 residues. Germline loops: CDR1 MGHRA, CDR2 YSYEKL. V was clipped by 3 bases and J by 7 bases; unmatched bases: 7. The CDR3 is CASSQLLAGGLNEQFF. CDR3 in DNA: TGCGCCAGCAGCCAGCTACTAGCGGGAGGATTAAATGAGCAGTTCTTC.

J is TRBJ1-6 and V is TRBV27; D is possibly TRBD1 (6 bases). The V gene's germline CDR1 is MNHEY and CDR2 SMNVEV (reference sequence). The CDR3 runs 15 residues. V was pared by 1 base and J by 6 bases, with 10 bases between. The CDR3 is CASSLYRTANSPLHF. CDR3 coding DNA: TGTGCCAGCAGTTTATACCGGACAGCTAATTCACCCCTCCACTTT.

This rearrangement joins TRBV24-1 to TRBJ2-2; D is unresolved. The CDR3 consists of 16 residues. V was clipped by 4 bases and J by 1 base, with 12 bases between them. Germline CDR1 and CDR2: KGHDR and SFDVKD. In DNA form, the CDR3 reads TGTGCCACCAGTGACCGAAAACAGTTGAACACCGGGGAGCTGTTTTTT. It translates to CATSDRKQLNTGELFF.

This clone has a single count. The chain employs TRBV5-1 and TRBJ2-1; D might be TRBD2 (6 bases). V was shortened by 4 bases and J by 3 bases, with 8 bases between the two germline ends. The CDR3 runs 13 residues. The V gene's germline CDR1 is SGHRS and CDR2 YFSETQ. This chain's CDR3 is CASSTGVYNEQFF. The CDR3 region has the DNA TGCGCCAGCAGCACGGGGGTCTACAATGAGCAGTTCTTC.

J is TRBJ2-7 and V is TRBV4-2; 10 positions agree with TRBD1. The junction had 3 bases not matched to a gene; V was cut back by 0 bases and J by 1 base. The CDR3 totals 16 residues. The germline gives CDR1 LGHNA, CDR2 YNFKEQ. The CDR3 loop is CASSQDPGQGSYEQYF. DNA of the CDR3: TGTGCCAGCAGCCAAGATCCGGGACAGGGGTCCTACGAGCAGTACTTC.

Worth noting for this clone: The junction departs from germline at one end; a sequencing error may be responsible. The chain links TRBV7-7 to TRBJ2-2; 8 bases agree with TRBD2. The germline CDR1 and CDR2 sequences are SSHAT and FNYEAQ (reference sequence). The CDR3 is made up of 16 amino acids. CDR3 in DNA: TGTGCTAGCAGCCCTGCAGCCGGGACTAGATCCGGGGAGCTGTTTTTT. It is translated as CASSPAAGTRSGELFF.